This T cell receptor beta chain was obtained from a study of shared clonotypes between healthy human individuals. Study observations and caveats: It was the non-shared clonotypes that had lower generation probabilities than clonotypes shared by all four donors.

A word on this clone: Its antigen is unidentified. A read error may produce the germline difference seen at one junction end.

Only Caucasian adults living in Nashville, Tennessee made up the donor group. Genomic DNA belonging to each subset was distributed in equal measure over several immunoSEQ plates. Method: immunoSEQ multiplex PCR; TCRdb's copy keeps in-frame clones and lacks some. Of a few million clones listed, about nine tenths were seen once; the top ten hold approximately 0.4%. This CDR3 has 14 amino acids. CDR1 LNHNV and CDR2 YYDKDF come from the germline V gene (reference sequence). The sequence derives from a man in his late teens or twenties in good health. Some clones in this sample may be carry-over from other donors' samples. Sequencing used naive CD4+ T cells from PBMCs. The sample's subset: CD45RA+ positively selected. V usage is TRBV15 and J usage is TRBJ1-1, with 10 bases that match TRBD1. CDR3 DNA: TGTGCCACCAGAAGAGACAGGGGGCTGACTGAAGCTTTCTTT. It codes for CATRRDRGLTEAFF.